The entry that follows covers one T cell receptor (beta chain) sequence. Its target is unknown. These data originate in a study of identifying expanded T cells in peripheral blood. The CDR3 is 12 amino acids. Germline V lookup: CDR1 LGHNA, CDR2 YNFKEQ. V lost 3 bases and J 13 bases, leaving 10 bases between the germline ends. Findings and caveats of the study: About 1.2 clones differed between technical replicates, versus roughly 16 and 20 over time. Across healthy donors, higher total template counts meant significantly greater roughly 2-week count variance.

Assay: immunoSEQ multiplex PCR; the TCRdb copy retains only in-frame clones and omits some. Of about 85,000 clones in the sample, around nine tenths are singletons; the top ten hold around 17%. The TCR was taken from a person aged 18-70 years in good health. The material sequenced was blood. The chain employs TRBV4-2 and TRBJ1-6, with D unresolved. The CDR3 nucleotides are TGTGCCAGCAGCCAGGCCGGTGGGCCCCTCCACTTT. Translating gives CASSQAGGPLHF.